These 14 T cell receptor beta chains came from one sample sequenced in a study of cytotoxic CD8 clonotypes in ibrutinib-treated CLL. Sequencing used immunoSEQ multiplex PCR; TCRdb keeps in-frame clones, though not all of them. The sample includes approximately 190,000 clones, about four fifths seen only once; the top ten take more than 9.5%. The material sequenced was PBMCs, taken after 12 months of ibrutinib treatment. The receptors were gathered from a human donor with chronic lymphocytic leukemia.

The rearrangement uses TRBV7-2 and TRBJ2-5; 11 bases line up with TRBD2. V lost 3 bases to trimming and J lost 4 bases; unmatched junction nucleotides: 4. Per the germline V gene, CDR1 is SGHTA and CDR2 is FQGNSA. The CDR3 extends over 15 amino acids. CDR3 sequence (DNA): TGTGCCAGCAGCTTTAGCGGGGGGGCAGGAGAGACCCAGTACTTC. It codes for CASSFSGGAGETQYF.

The chain uses TRBV5-5 and TRBJ2-6, with a tentative D call TRBD1 (5 bases). The ends were cut back, 2 bases at V and 0 bases at J, with 21 bases in the middle. Germline values: CDR1 SGHKS, CDR2 YYEKEE (reference sequence). The CDR3 is made up of 20 amino acids. The CDR3, as DNA: TGTGCCAGCAGCTTAGTAGGCATTCGGCTAGGGGCCTCTGGGGCCAACGTCCTGACTTTC. Translating gives CASSLVGIRLGASGANVLTF.

This sequence joins TRBV5-1 and TRBJ2-3; 11 bases map to TRBD2. J was trimmed by 5 bases and V by 3 bases; bases with no gene match: 8. The CDR3 is 16 residues long. Germline V gene lookup returns CDR1 SGHRS and CDR2 YFSETQ. The CDR3 sequence: CASSWASGGPQDTQYF. The CDR3, as DNA: TGCGCCAGCAGCTGGGCTAGCGGGGGGCCTCAAGATACGCAGTATTTT. Variable domain in full (rest from reference TRBV5-1 and TRBJ2-3): KAGVTQTPRYLIKTRGQQVTLSCSPISGHRSVSWYQQTPGQGLQFLFEYFSETQRNKGNFPGRFSGRQFSNSRSEMNVSTLELGDSALYLCASSWASGGPQDTQYFGPGTRLTVL.

This chain uses TRBV28 with TRBJ2-7; 9 bases map to TRBD1. Germline V gene data show CDR1 as MDHEN and CDR2 as SYDVKM. V dropped 6 bases and J dropped 1; count of bases not matched to a gene: 7. This CDR3 is 15 amino acids long. CDR3 sequence reads: CASSSPGTGSYEQYF. CDR3 coding DNA: TGTGCCAGCAGCTCCCCCGGGACAGGGTCCTACGAGCAGTACTTC.

The J gene is TRBJ1-3, the V gene TRBV27; no definite D call. The CDR3 extends over 12 amino acids. CDR1 and CDR2 (germline): MNHEY, SMNVEV (reference sequence). Trimming cost V 7 bases and J 0 bases, with 4 bases left between them. Here the CDR3 reads CASKSSGNTIYF. For the CDR3, the DNA is TGTGCCAGCAAATCCTCTGGAAACACCATATATTTT.

The rearrangement links TRBV6-5 to TRBJ2-7, with 9 bases identical to TRBD1. V lost 4 bases, J lost 3 bases, and 4 bases stayed unmatched. Germline CDR1 MNHEY, CDR2 SVGAGI. This CDR3 comprises 14 residues. CDR3 sequence reads: CASSSGTGSYEQYF. DNA for the CDR3: TGTGCCAGCAGTTCCGGGACAGGGAGCTACGAGCAGTACTTC.

The V and J genes are TRBV2 and TRBJ2-7; TRBD1 matches at 8 bases. The germline V gene has CDR1 SNHLY and CDR2 FYNNEI. The CDR3 consists of 14 residues. With 7 bases clipped from V and 3 bases from J, the junction kept 8 bases outside the gene matches. CDR3 residues: CASKAGQGIYEQYF. DNA for the CDR3: TGTGCCAGCAAAGCTGGACAGGGAATCTACGAGCAGTACTTC.

V is TRBV2 and J is TRBJ2-7; 10 bases fit TRBD2. The CDR3 loop spans 16 amino acids. V dropped 6 bases and J dropped 4; count of bases not matched to a gene: 12. The germline V gene encodes CDR1 SNHLY and CDR2 FYNNEI. The CDR3 loop is CASRRPFGLAEYEQYF. DNA for the CDR3: TGTGCCAGCAGACGACCCTTCGGACTAGCGGAGTACGAGCAGTACTTC.

V and J are TRBV6-1 and TRBJ2-5; 10 bases line up with TRBD2. The CDR3 runs 15 residues. CDR1 and CDR2 (germline): MNHNS, SASEGT. J lost 5 bases, V lost 7 bases, and 10 bases had no gene match. CDR3 DNA sequence: TGTGCCAGCACCCGGCAAGCGGGGGGGCTCGAGACCCAGTACTTC. Translated, it gives CASTRQAGGLETQYF.

This clone appeared a single time. The chain carries TRBV5-1 and TRBJ2-2; TRBD1 is a possible D gene (5 bases). The germline V and J ends were trimmed by 1 base and 7 bases, with 8 bases remaining between them. The V gene's germline CDR1 is SGHRS and CDR2 YFSETQ. The CDR3 runs to 13 residues. CDR3 sequence: CASSLSGIGELFF. The CDR3 nucleotides are TGCGCCAGCAGCTTGTCAGGGATCGGGGAGCTGTTTTTT. Full variable domain (rest looked up from reference TRBV5-1 and TRBJ2-2): KAGVTQTPRYLIKTRGQQVTLSCSPISGHRSVSWYQQTPGQGLQFLFEYFSETQRNKGNFPGRFSGRQFSNSRSEMNVSTLELGDSALYLCASSLSGIGELFFGEGSRLTVL.

This clone was recorded a few times. The V and J genes are TRBV28 and TRBJ2-7, with 7 bases matching TRBD1. J gave up 7 bases and V 5 bases, and 8 bases lay outside the gene matches. Germline CDR1 MDHEN, CDR2 SYDVKM. The CDR3 is made up of 13 amino acids. The CDR3 loop is CASSLLTGREQYF. In nucleotides, the CDR3 is TGTGCCAGCAGTCTCCTGACAGGGCGAGAGCAGTACTTC.

The chain carries TRBV19 and TRBJ2-1; 8 positions agree with TRBD2. Trimming cost V 7 bases and J 5 bases; bases outside gene matches: 13. There are 16 residues in the CDR3. Germline CDR1 LNHDA, CDR2 SQIVND (reference sequence). This chain's CDR3 is CASNPGFYGGDNEQFF. CDR3 bases: TGTGCCAGTAACCCCGGTTTTTACGGGGGGGACAATGAGCAGTTCTTC.

The rearrangement links TRBV4-1 to TRBJ2-7, with D perhaps matching TRBD2 (7 bases). CDR1 MGHRA and CDR2 YSYEKL come from the germline V gene. V lost 1 base and J 2 bases, leaving 12 bases between the germline ends. The CDR3 contains 15 residues. In nucleotides, the CDR3 is TGCGCCAGCAGCCAAGGAGGGGGGGCCCCCTACGAGCAGTACTTC. Protein: CASSQGGGAPYEQYF.

The rearrangement joins TRBV14 to TRBJ2-1, with D possibly matching TRBD1 (6 bases). V shed 6 bases and J shed 7 bases, with 19 bases lying between them. Germline V gene lookup returns CDR1 SGHDN and CDR2 FVKESK. CDR3 length: 15 residues. CDR3 sequence: CASSLQGLRRNEQFF. The CDR3 DNA reads as TGTGCCAGCAGTCTACAGGGTTTGAGGCGAAATGAGCAGTTCTTC.